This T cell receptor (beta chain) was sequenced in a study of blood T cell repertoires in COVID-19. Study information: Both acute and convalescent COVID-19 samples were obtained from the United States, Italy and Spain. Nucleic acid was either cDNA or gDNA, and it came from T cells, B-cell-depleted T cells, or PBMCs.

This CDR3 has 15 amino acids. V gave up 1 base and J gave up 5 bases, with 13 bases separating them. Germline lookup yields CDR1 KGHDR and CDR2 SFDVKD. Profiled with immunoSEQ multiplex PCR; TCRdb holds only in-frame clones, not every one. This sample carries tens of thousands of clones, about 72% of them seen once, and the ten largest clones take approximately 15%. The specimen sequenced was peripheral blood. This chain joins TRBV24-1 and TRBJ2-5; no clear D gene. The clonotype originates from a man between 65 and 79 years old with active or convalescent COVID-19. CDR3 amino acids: CATSDFIGGVETQYF. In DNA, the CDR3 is TGTGCCACCAGTGATTTTATTGGCGGCGTTGAGACCCAGTACTTC.